A single sample is the source of the 21 T cell receptor beta chains below, sequenced in a study of PD-1 blockade in classical Hodgkin lymphoma. Method: immunoSEQ multiplex PCR; TCRdb's copy keeps in-frame clones and lacks some. The sample consists of roughly 140,000 clones, less than 80% of them appearing once. In every patient, relapse followed autologous stem cell transplantation, while exposure to brentuximab vedotin differed. The sequencing here drew on peripheral blood mononuclear cells (PBMCs), taken before the second cycle of nivolumab. The source of these receptors is a human donor with classical Hodgkin lymphoma.

This clone was picked up one time. The gene calls are TRBV10-3 and TRBJ2-7, with 7 bases identical to TRBD2. V lost 2 bases and J lost 6; bases outside the gene matches: 7. The CDR3 loop spans 14 amino acids. CDR1 is ENHRY and CDR2 is SYGVKD in the germline V gene. DNA of the CDR3: TGTGCCATCAGTGAGCTCAGCGGGATCAGCGAGCAGTACTTC. It is translated as CAISELSGISEQYF.

The sample holds one count of this clone. V usage is TRBV5-6 and J usage is TRBJ2-7; D not certain. Trimming removed 2 bases at V and 5 bases at J, with 8 bases between. Germline V gene data show CDR1 as SGHDT and CDR2 as YYEEEE. This CDR3 has 12 amino acids. CDR3 nucleotide sequence: TGTGCCAGCAGCTTCGGAGTCCACGAGCAGTACTTC. It encodes CASSFGVHEQYF.

This rearrangement joins TRBV6-5 to TRBJ1-1; the D gene is possibly TRBD1 (6 bases). Per the germline V gene, CDR1 is MNHEY and CDR2 is SVGAGI. CDR3 length: 11 residues. Trimming took 6 bases from V and 8 from J, leaving 10 bases between them. This chain's CDR3 is CASRRQGEAFF. CDR3 in DNA: TGTGCCAGCAGGAGGCAGGGGGAAGCTTTCTTT.

J is TRBJ1-1 and V is TRBV29-1; D possibly corresponds to TRBD1 (6 bases). CDR3 length: 15 residues. The germline CDR1 and CDR2 sequences are SQVTM and ANQGSEA. Between the trimmed V and J ends, which lost 8 bases and 1 base, there was a span of 20 bases. The CDR3 region is CSSRGAYNGNTEAFF. In DNA form, the CDR3 reads TGCAGCTCCCGGGGGGCCTACAATGGGAACACTGAAGCTTTCTTT.

The V and J genes are TRBV5-4 and TRBJ2-5; 8 positions agree with TRBD2. Trimming cost V 4 bases and J 2 bases; bases outside gene matches: 4. Germline V CDR1 and CDR2: SGHNT, YYREEE (reference sequence). CDR3 size: 14 residues. The CDR3 reads CASSPGGAQETQYF. The DNA for the CDR3 is TGTGCCAGCAGCCCCGGGGGGGCTCAAGAGACCCAGTACTTC.

The gene calls are TRBV6-6 and TRBJ2-7, with 7 positions matching TRBD1. The length of the CDR3 is 13 residues. The germline V gene has CDR1 MNHNY and CDR2 SVGAGI (reference sequence). Losses at the gene ends were 7 bases for V and 5 bases for J; bases not matched to a gene: 8. CDR3 DNA: TGTGCCAGCACCGGGACAGAGGAGCACGAGCAGTACTTC. This gives the protein CASTGTEEHEQYF.

This clone occurred a few times. The V and J genes are TRBV28 and TRBJ1-3; D is unresolved. CDR3 length: 13 residues. With 8 bases removed from V and 0 bases from J, the gap between germline ends came to 8 bases. Looked up from germline, CDR1 is MDHEN and CDR2 is SYDVKM. CDR3 nucleotide sequence: TGTGCCAGCGGAGGTCACTCTGGAAACACCATATATTTT. It translates to CASGGHSGNTIYF.

This chain joins TRBV11-2 and TRBJ1-2, with D hard to call. Deletions cut 1 base from V and 0 bases from J, with 6 bases between. Germline values: CDR1 SGHAT, CDR2 FQNNGV. The CDR3 contains 14 residues. In nucleotides, the CDR3 is TGTGCCAGCAGCTTAGGGGCAGCTAACTATGGCTACACCTTC. The encoded protein is CASSLGAANYGYTF. The full variable domain, in which reference TRBV11-2 and TRBJ1-2 provide the parts outside the CDR3, is EAGVAQSPRYKIIEKRQSVAFWCNPISGHATLYWYQQILGQGPKLLIQFQNNGVVDDSQLPKDRFSAERLKGVDSTLKIQPAKLEDSAVYLCASSLGAANYGYTFGSGTRLTVV.

The genes are TRBV5-1 and TRBJ1-1; 10 bases match TRBD1. The CDR3 extends over 14 amino acids. J was trimmed by 10 bases and V by 1 base; bases with no gene match: 7. From germline, CDR1 is SGHRS and CDR2 YFSETQ. The CDR3 loop is CASSLSGTGDGAFF. Written as DNA, the CDR3 is TGCGCCAGCAGCTTGTCGGGGACAGGGGACGGAGCTTTCTTT.

J is TRBJ1-2 and V is TRBV7-9; no definite D call. The CDR3 has 15 amino acids. CDR1 SEHNR and CDR2 FQNEAQ come from the germline V gene (reference sequence). Trimming took off 0 bases at V and 4 bases at J, with 12 bases between the two ends. The CDR3 coding sequence is TGTGCCAGCAGCTTAGCGAGCGGGCGAGCCTATGGCTACACCTTC. The encoded protein is CASSLASGRAYGYTF.

This clone was found many times. This chain links TRBV9 with TRBJ2-1; possible D gene TRBD2, 9 bases. V lost 0 bases to trimming and J lost 4 bases, with 20 bases between them. CDR1 and CDR2 (germline): SGDLS, YYNGEE. The CDR3 contains 18 residues. The CDR3 loop reads CASSVGTGIAGVYNEQFF. The CDR3 region has the DNA TGTGCCAGCAGCGTAGGGACAGGGATAGCGGGGGTTTACAATGAGCAGTTCTTC.

This sequence joins TRBV27 and TRBJ2-5, with 7 bases that match TRBD2. The CDR3 runs 13 residues. V lost 5 bases, J lost 6 bases, and 6 bases stayed unmatched. In germline, CDR1 is MNHEY, CDR2 SMNVEV (reference sequence). This CDR3 reads CASSPGLRQTQYF. CDR3 bases: TGTGCCAGCAGTCCGGGACTAAGACAGACCCAGTACTTC.

This chain joins TRBV2 and TRBJ1-4; 7 bases align to TRBD1. J was trimmed by 7 bases and V by 2 bases; bases with no gene match: 7. Per the germline V gene, CDR1 is SNHLY and CDR2 is FYNNEI. There are 15 residues in the CDR3. CDR3 in DNA: TGTGCCAGCAGTGAACAAGGGGGCTTGTTTGAAAAACTGTTTTTT. Translated: CASSEQGGLFEKLFF.

The chain carries TRBV6-5 and TRBJ2-1, with 9 bases identical to TRBD2. The V gene's germline CDR1 is MNHEY and CDR2 SVGAGI. Unmatched junction bases numbered 10, after V lost 6 bases and J lost 7 bases. CDR3 length equals 15 residues. This chain's CDR3 is CASRGPGTSPNEQFF. The DNA for the CDR3 is TGTGCCAGCAGGGGCCCCGGGACTAGCCCGAATGAGCAGTTCTTC.

This clone occurred a few times. This chain uses TRBV19 with TRBJ1-6; maybe TRBD1 (5 bases). CDR1 LNHDA and CDR2 SQIVND come from the germline V gene (reference sequence). Trimming stripped 7 bases from V and 7 bases from J, with 20 bases between. The CDR3 has 16 residues. CDR3 bases: TGTGCCAGTACGGTTCAAATAGGGGCCGGAAATTCACCCCTCCACTTT. This codes for CASTVQIGAGNSPLHF.

This rearrangement joins TRBV29-1 to TRBJ1-1; a possible D gene is TRBD1 (6 bases). Germline V lookup: CDR1 SQVTM, CDR2 ANQGSEA. This CDR3 contains 13 residues. Trimming removed 5 bases from V and 1 base from J, with 11 bases in between. The chain's CDR3 is CSVSRGSNTEAFF. The CDR3 DNA reads TGCAGCGTTAGCAGGGGATCGAACACTGAAGCTTTCTTT.

The V gene is TRBV18, the J gene TRBJ1-1, with D possibly matching TRBD1 (5 bases). Germline CDR1 and CDR2: KGHSH and LQKENI. V lost 3 bases and J lost 3, with 11 bases in between. The CDR3 loop spans 14 amino acids. The DNA for the CDR3 is TGTGCCAGCTCACCTATTGGCAGGGACACTGAAGCTTTCTTT. Protein product: CASSPIGRDTEAFF.

By sample share, this clone is medium-sized. The chain has TRBV13 and TRBJ2-5; 10 nucleotides line up with TRBD2. V was clipped by 0 bases and J by 13 bases; unmatched bases: 2. This CDR3 is built from 12 residues. Looked up from germline, CDR1 is PRHDT and CDR2 is FYEKMQ (reference sequence). The chain's CDR3 is CASSLGRTSGYF. The DNA of the CDR3 is TGTGCCAGCAGCTTAGGCCGGACTAGCGGGTACTTC. The variable domain in full, completed from reference TRBV13 and TRBJ2-5, reads AAGVIQSPRHLIKEKRETATLKCYPIPRHDTVYWYQQGPGQDPQFLISFYEKMQSDKGSIPDRFSAQQFSDYHSELNMSSLELGDSALYFCASSLGRTSGYFGPGTRLLVL.

The rearrangement uses TRBV27 and TRBJ2-5, with 7 bases lining up with TRBD1. The V segment lost 5 bases and the J segment 4 bases; nucleotides outside the gene matches: 10. Per germline, CDR1 MNHEY and CDR2 SMNVEV (reference sequence). This CDR3 is built from 15 residues. The CDR3 DNA sequence: TGTGCCAGCAGTCACCGACAGGGCGGAGGAGAGACCCAGTACTTC. This codes for CASSHRQGGGETQYF.

V and J are TRBV11-2 and TRBJ1-1, with 7 bases fitting TRBD1. Germline V CDR1 and CDR2: SGHAT, FQNNGV. The CDR3 is 16 residues long. Trimming cost V 1 base and J 5 bases; bases outside gene matches: 10. CDR3 protein: CASSLALQGTRTEAFF. The DNA for the CDR3 is TGTGCCAGCAGCTTAGCCCTACAGGGGACGAGGACTGAAGCTTTCTTT.

The chain links TRBV6-5 to TRBJ1-4; TRBD1 aligns across 8 bases. CDR1 MNHEY and CDR2 SVGAGI come from the germline V gene. The CDR3 spans 14 residues. Germline trimming cut 7 bases from V and 2 bases from J; bases unmatched to any gene: 3. The CDR3, as DNA: TGTGCCAGCACGGACAGGGTGACTAATGAAAAACTGTTTTTT. Translated: CASTDRVTNEKLFF.